The 3 T cell receptor beta chains in this list originate from one sample, sequenced in a study of beta chain features in type 1 diabetes. The study reverse transcribed the entire isolated RNA, so it sequenced expressed TCRB transcripts. Profiled with immunoSEQ multiplex PCR; TCRdb holds only in-frame clones, not every one. This sample has hundreds of thousands of clones, with around 10% found just once. Sequencing input: naive CD4+ T cells from blood. The receptors come from a woman aged 18-30 years in good health.

The sample holds a few counts of this clone. The V call is TRBV7-2, the J call TRBJ2-7; TRBD1 matches at 9 bases. From germline, CDR1 is SGHTA and CDR2 FQGNSA. J was trimmed by 4 bases and V by 6 bases; bases with no gene match: 10. CDR3 length: 15 amino acids. In DNA form, the CDR3 reads TGTGCCAGCAGTTTGTCCGGGACAGGGATTTACGAGCAGTACTTC. It yields the protein CASSLSGTGIYEQYF.

In its sample, this clone was seen a few times. This sequence joins TRBV4-3 and TRBJ1-2; TRBD1 might be the D (5 bases). This CDR3 is built from 16 residues. Germline V gene sequence: CDR1 LGHNA, CDR2 YSLEER. Trimming removed 0 bases from V and 4 bases from J, with 15 bases in between. The CDR3 DNA sequence: TGCGCCAGCAGCCAAGATAGGAGGGGTAAGGGCTATGGCTACACCTTC. Translated, it gives CASSQDRRGKGYGYTF.

This chain uses TRBV5-8 with TRBJ1-1; 8 nucleotides agree with TRBD1. Losses at the gene ends were 4 bases for V and 3 bases for J; bases not matched to a gene: 8. This CDR3 has 15 amino acids. Germline assignment: CDR1 SGHTS and CDR2 YDEGEE. The CDR3 here is CASSHPGGTYTEAFF. For the CDR3, the DNA is TGTGCCAGCAGCCATCCAGGGGGCACTTACACTGAAGCTTTCTTT.